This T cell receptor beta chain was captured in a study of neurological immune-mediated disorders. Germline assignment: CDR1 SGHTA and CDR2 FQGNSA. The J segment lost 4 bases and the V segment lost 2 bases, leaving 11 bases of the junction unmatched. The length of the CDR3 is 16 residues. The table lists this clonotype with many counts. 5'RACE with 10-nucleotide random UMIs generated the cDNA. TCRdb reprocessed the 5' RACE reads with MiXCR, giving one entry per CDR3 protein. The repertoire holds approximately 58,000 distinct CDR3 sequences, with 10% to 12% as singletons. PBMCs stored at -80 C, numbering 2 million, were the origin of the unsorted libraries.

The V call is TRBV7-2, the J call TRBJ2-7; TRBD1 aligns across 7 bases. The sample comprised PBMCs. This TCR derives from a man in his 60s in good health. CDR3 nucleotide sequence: TGTGCCAGCAGCTTAAAGCCCCGCATGACAGGGTACGAGCAGTACTTC. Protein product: CASSLKPRMTGYEQYF.